This is a list of T cell receptor beta chains from one sample in a study of blood T cell repertoires in COVID-19. Method: immunoSEQ multiplex PCR; TCRdb's copy keeps in-frame clones and lacks some. The repertoire holds 200,000 to 250,000 clones, with 88% as singletons. Sequencing used peripheral blood. All receptors come from a woman in her sixties with acute or convalescent COVID-19. Both conserved end residues are part of each CDR3. The D gene is left open where the match is weak. Size is omitted from some rows. Given values are once, few, many or a class for expanded clones.

abundance	v_gene	j_gene	d_gene	CDR3nt	CDR3aa
.	TRBV7-2	TRBJ1-1	.	TGTGCCAGCAGCTTAAGTAGAACTGAAGCTTTCTTT	CASSLSRTEAFF
.	TRBV5-5	TRBJ1-5	TRBD1	TGTGCCAGCAGCTTGCTGGGACAGGGAGGTCAGCCCCAGCATTTT	CASSLLGQGGQPQHF
.	TRBV3-1/TRBV3-2	TRBJ2-7	.	TGTGCCAGCAGCCCTCGCCCGAGCTCCTACGAGCAGTACTTC	CASSPRPSSYEQYF
few	TRBV4-1	TRBJ2-7	TRBD1	TGCGCCAGCAGCCAGTGGGACAGGGGCTCCTACGAGCAGTACTTC	CASSQWDRGSYEQYF
.	TRBV4-1	TRBJ1-4	TRBD1	TGCGCCAGCAGCCCGGACAGGGGGCTCAATGAAAAACTGTTTTTT	CASSPDRGLNEKLFF
.	TRBV24-1	TRBJ2-1	TRBD2	TGTGCCACCAGTGATGATAAAGGACTAGCGGGATTATATGAGCAGTTCTTC	CATSDDKGLAGLYEQFF
.	TRBV21-1	TRBJ1-1	.	TGTGCCAGCAGTAACAGGGGGCCCTACACTGAAGCTTTCTTT	CASSNRGPYTEAFF
.	TRBV6-5	TRBJ2-3	.	TGTGCCAGCAGTTACCGCAGCGGGCGCACAGATACGCAGTATTTT	CASSYRSGRTDTQYF
once	TRBV2	TRBJ2-6	.	TGTGCCAGCAGTGATATCCCAGTGTCTGGGGCCAACGTCCTGACTTTC	CASSDIPVSGANVLTF
.	TRBV7-8	TRBJ2-7	.	TGTGCCAGCAGCTCTCGACGGGTTTCCTACGAGCAGTACTTC	CASSSRRVSYEQYF
.	TRBV21-1	TRBJ1-6	.	TGTGCCAGCAGCATCATTAAGTGGGGACACGTTAATTCACCCCTCCACTTT	CASSIIKWGHVNSPLHF
few	TRBV10-3	TRBJ1-5	TRBD1	TGTGCCATCAGTGGCGCCGGGACAGGCGGGAATAGCAATCAGCCCCAGCATTTT	CAISGAGTGGNSNQPQHF
.	TRBV28	TRBJ2-3	.	TGTGCCAGCAGTTTATTACCCACGGGGGCAGATACGCAGTATTTT	CASSLLPTGADTQYF
.	TRBV5-1	TRBJ1-4	TRBD1	TGCGCCAGCAACCAAGGGGGCCCTAATGAAAAACTGTTTTTT	CASNQGGPNEKLFF
.	TRBV9	TRBJ1-1	.	TGTGCCAGCAGCGCCCAGGGGTACGCCTCTGAAGCTTTCTTT	CASSAQGYASEAFF
.	TRBV28	TRBJ2-7	.	TGTGCCAGCAGTAGGGACAGTTCGGGAGTTTACGAGCAGTACTTC	CASSRDSSGVYEQYF
.	TRBV7-9	TRBJ1-2	TRBD1	TGTGCCAGCAGCTCCACAGGGGTGGGTGGCTACACCTTC	CASSSTGVGGYTF
.	TRBV7-7	TRBJ2-3	TRBD1	TGTGCTAGCAGCTTATTTATTCGGGACAGGGATACAGATACGCAGTATTTT	CASSLFIRDRDTDTQYF
.	TRBV5-1	TRBJ2-3	TRBD2	TGCGCCAGTGTAGCGGGGGGTTCTCTCACAGATACGCAGTATTTT	CASVAGGSLTDTQYF
.	TRBV6-2/TRBV6-3	TRBJ2-5	.	TGTGCCAGCAGTTACATCGGCAGGGAACAAGAGACCCAGTACTTC	CASSYIGREQETQYF
.	TRBV6-4	TRBJ2-7	.	TGTGCCAGTTCCCCCGGAAGGGGTAATTCCTACGAGCAGTACTTC	CASSPGRGNSYEQYF
.	TRBV6-5	TRBJ2-7	TRBD2	TGTGCCAGCAGTTACTCTCTAGCGGGGGGGACCTACGAGCAGTACTTC	CASSYSLAGGTYEQYF